This T cell receptor (beta chain) is from a study of neurological immune-mediated disorders. Every sequencing run drew on 15-18 subjects and yielded over 160 million TCR-beta sequences. Each CDR3 protein is one row after TCRdb ran MiXCR on the 5' RACE reads. The data show some 30,000 distinct CDR3 sequences, roughly a sixth seen once. Time point meaning: technical triplicate 3. This CDR3 has 13 amino acids. Germline CDR1 reads MNHEY; CDR2 reads SVGEGT. V dropped 2 bases and J dropped 8 bases, with 11 bases sitting between them. This clonotype was observed many times. The rearrangement links TRBV6-2 or TRBV6-3 to TRBJ2-3; the D gene is possibly TRBD1 (5 bases). Material for sequencing was CD4+ T cells from blood. The origin of this receptor is a female donor with HTLV-1-associated myelopathy (HAM/TSP). The CDR3 loop reads CASSYGARGTQYF. As DNA, the CDR3 is TGTGCCAGCAGTTACGGGGCCCGCGGTACGCAGTATTTT.